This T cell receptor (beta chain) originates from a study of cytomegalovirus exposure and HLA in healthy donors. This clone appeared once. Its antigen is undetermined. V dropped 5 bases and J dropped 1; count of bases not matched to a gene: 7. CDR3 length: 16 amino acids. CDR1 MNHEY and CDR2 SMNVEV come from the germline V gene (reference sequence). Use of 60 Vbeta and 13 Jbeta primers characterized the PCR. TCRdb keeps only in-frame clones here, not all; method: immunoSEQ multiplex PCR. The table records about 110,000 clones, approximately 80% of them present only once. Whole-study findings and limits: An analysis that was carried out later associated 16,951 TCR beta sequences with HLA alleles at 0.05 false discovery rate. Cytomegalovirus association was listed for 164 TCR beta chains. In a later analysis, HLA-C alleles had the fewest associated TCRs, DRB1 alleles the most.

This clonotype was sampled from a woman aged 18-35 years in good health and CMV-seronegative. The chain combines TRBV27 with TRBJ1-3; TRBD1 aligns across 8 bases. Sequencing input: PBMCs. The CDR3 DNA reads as TGTGCCAGCAGTCCCCGGACAGGGTTTTCTGGAAACACCATATATTTT. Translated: CASSPRTGFSGNTIYF.